These T cell receptor beta chains were read from a single sample in a study of blood T cell repertoires in COVID-19. This table comes from immunoSEQ multiplex PCR, and its TCRdb copy is limited to in-frame clones, with some not included. The sample has some 150,000 clones; roughly 87% are singletons. Sequencing was performed on peripheral blood. The receptors originated from a woman aged 45-60 years with acute or convalescent COVID-19. Each CDR3 is given with its conserved first and last residue. The order of the fields is J gene, D gene, clone size, V gene, CDR3 protein, CDR3 DNA. A D gene is named only where the DNA matches it firmly. For some rows the clone size is stated as once, few or many, or as a class when expanded; others skip it.

j_gene: TRBJ2-2
d_gene: TRBD1
abundance: once
v_gene: TRBV5-1
CDR3aa: CASSLVAGGTGELFF
CDR3nt: TGCGCCAGCAGCTTGGTTGCAGGGGGCACCGGGGAGCTGTTTTTT

j_gene: TRBJ2-7
d_gene: NA
abundance: few
v_gene: TRBV19
CDR3aa: CASSTLTGYSYEQYF
CDR3nt: TGTGCCAGTAGTACCCTGACAGGATACTCCTACGAGCAGTACTTC

j_gene: TRBJ1-1
d_gene: NA
abundance: NA
v_gene: TRBV18
CDR3aa: CASSPARENTEAFF
CDR3nt: TGTGCCAGCTCACCAGCCCGAGAGAACACTGAAGCTTTCTTT

j_gene: TRBJ1-3
d_gene: NA
abundance: NA
v_gene: TRBV19
CDR3aa: CASSVRQSGGNTIYF
CDR3nt: TGTGCCAGCAGTGTTCGGCAGTCAGGAGGAAACACCATATATTTT

j_gene: TRBJ1-2
d_gene: NA
abundance: NA
v_gene: TRBV18
CDR3aa: CASSPPQGWRDGYTF
CDR3nt: TGTGCCAGCTCACCACCTCAGGGTTGGAGGGATGGCTACACCTTC

j_gene: TRBJ2-2
d_gene: TRBD1
abundance: NA
v_gene: TRBV12-3/TRBV12-4
CDR3aa: CASSYRGQELFF
CDR3nt: TGTGCCAGCAGTTACAGGGGGCAGGAGCTGTTTTTT

j_gene: TRBJ2-3
d_gene: TRBD1
abundance: once
v_gene: TRBV19
CDR3aa: CASSSLQGNTQYF
CDR3nt: TGTGCCAGTAGTTCCTTACAGGGGAATACGCAGTATTTT

j_gene: TRBJ2-1
d_gene: NA
abundance: NA
v_gene: TRBV14
CDR3aa: CASSQDYGPWTYQFF
CDR3nt: TGTGCCAGCAGCCAAGATTATGGGCCTTGGACTTACCAGTTCTTC

j_gene: TRBJ2-1
d_gene: TRBD2
abundance: once
v_gene: TRBV24-1
CDR3aa: CATSDPSLGLAAYNEQFF
CDR3nt: TGTGCCACCAGTGATCCATCCTTGGGACTAGCGGCATACAATGAGCAGTTCTTC

j_gene: TRBJ1-4
d_gene: TRBD1
abundance: few
v_gene: TRBV7-9
CDR3aa: CASSSGTANEKLFF
CDR3nt: TGTGCCAGCAGCTCCGGGACAGCTAATGAAAAACTGTTTTTT

j_gene: TRBJ2-2
d_gene: TRBD1
abundance: NA
v_gene: TRBV5-5
CDR3aa: CASSLLDPNQGETGELFF
CDR3nt: TGTGCCAGCAGCCTCCTTGATCCGAACCAGGGGGAGACCGGGGAGCTGTTTTTT

j_gene: TRBJ2-2
d_gene: NA
abundance: NA
v_gene: TRBV10-3
CDR3aa: CAISETGTGELFF
CDR3nt: TGTGCCATCAGTGAAACAGGGACCGGGGAGCTGTTTTTT

j_gene: TRBJ2-1
d_gene: TRBD2
abundance: NA
v_gene: TRBV11-2
CDR3aa: CASSLARLAVENEQFF
CDR3nt: TGTGCCAGCAGCCTAGCCCGACTAGCTGTAGAGAATGAGCAGTTCTTC

j_gene: TRBJ1-1
d_gene: NA
abundance: NA
v_gene: TRBV27
CDR3aa: CASSLLLGGNTEAFF
CDR3nt: TGTGCCAGCAGTCTACTGTTAGGGGGGAACACTGAAGCTTTCTTT

j_gene: TRBJ2-7
d_gene: NA
abundance: once
v_gene: TRBV3-1/TRBV3-2
CDR3aa: CASSQAAGGEQYF
CDR3nt: TGTGCCAGCAGCCAAGCGGCAGGTGGCGAGCAGTACTTC

j_gene: TRBJ1-2
d_gene: TRBD1
abundance: NA
v_gene: TRBV6-5
CDR3aa: CASSYGQGSYYGYTF
CDR3nt: TGTGCCAGCAGTTACGGACAGGGGAGTTACTATGGCTACACCTTC

j_gene: TRBJ1-1
d_gene: NA
abundance: NA
v_gene: TRBV28
CDR3aa: CASSLVSLGGNTEAFF
CDR3nt: TGTGCCAGCAGTTTAGTGTCCCTGGGAGGGAACACTGAAGCTTTCTTT

j_gene: TRBJ1-2
d_gene: NA
abundance: NA
v_gene: TRBV24-1
CDR3aa: CATSETGSPGYTF
CDR3nt: TGTGCCACCAGTGAAACAGGATCCCCCGGCTACACCTTC

j_gene: TRBJ1-6
d_gene: NA
abundance: NA
v_gene: TRBV4-2
CDR3aa: CASSQVFSQGERNSPLHF
CDR3nt: TGTGCCAGCAGCCAAGTCTTCTCGCAGGGCGAGAGGAATTCACCCCTCCACTTT

j_gene: TRBJ1-1
d_gene: TRBD1
abundance: NA
v_gene: TRBV28
CDR3aa: CASSPDRASEAFF
CDR3nt: TGTGCCAGCAGCCCGGACAGGGCTTCTGAAGCTTTCTTT

j_gene: TRBJ2-7
d_gene: TRBD1
abundance: NA
v_gene: TRBV7-3
CDR3aa: CASSGPGQGAEQYF
CDR3nt: TGTGCCAGCAGCGGACCGGGACAGGGGGCTGAGCAGTACTTC

j_gene: TRBJ1-4
d_gene: TRBD1
abundance: NA
v_gene: TRBV5-6
CDR3aa: CASSPQGVHEKLFF
CDR3nt: TGTGCCAGCAGCCCACAGGGGGTTCATGAAAAACTGTTTTTT

j_gene: TRBJ1-5
d_gene: TRBD1
abundance: NA
v_gene: TRBV12-5
CDR3aa: CASGIGTGNQPQHF
CDR3nt: TGTGCTAGTGGTATCGGGACAGGGAATCAGCCCCAGCATTTT

j_gene: TRBJ2-2
d_gene: TRBD1
abundance: NA
v_gene: TRBV7-6
CDR3aa: CASSLVAGGITGELFF
CDR3nt: TGTGCCAGCAGCTTAGTCGCAGGGGGTATCACCGGGGAGCTGTTTTTT

j_gene: TRBJ2-5
d_gene: NA
abundance: NA
v_gene: TRBV14
CDR3aa: CASSQGRLETQYF
CDR3nt: TGTGCCAGCAGTCAAGGGAGGTTAGAGACCCAGTACTTC

j_gene: TRBJ2-3
d_gene: TRBD2
abundance: NA
v_gene: TRBV18
CDR3aa: CASSHGTSGGPGTQYF
CDR3nt: TGTGCCAGCTCACACGGGACTAGCGGGGGCCCCGGTACGCAGTATTTT

j_gene: TRBJ2-3
d_gene: TRBD2
abundance: few
v_gene: TRBV6-4
CDR3aa: CASSPAGGGTDTQYF
CDR3nt: TGTGCCAGCAGCCCAGCGGGGGGAGGCACAGATACGCAGTATTTT

j_gene: TRBJ1-1
d_gene: TRBD1
abundance: once
v_gene: TRBV18
CDR3aa: CASSPTGVANTEAFF
CDR3nt: TGTGCCAGCTCACCCACAGGGGTTGCGAACACTGAAGCTTTCTTT

j_gene: TRBJ2-1
d_gene: NA
abundance: NA
v_gene: TRBV9
CDR3aa: CASSVDTSSYNEQFF
CDR3nt: TGTGCCAGCAGCGTAGATACGAGCTCCTACAATGAGCAGTTCTTC

j_gene: TRBJ2-4
d_gene: NA
abundance: NA
v_gene: TRBV9
CDR3aa: CASSPRPGDRNIQYF
CDR3nt: TGTGCCAGCAGCCCTCGGCCGGGGGACCGAAACATTCAGTACTTC

j_gene: TRBJ2-7
d_gene: NA
abundance: NA
v_gene: TRBV6-5
CDR3aa: CASSYSQGYEQYF
CDR3nt: TGTGCCAGCAGTTACTCCCAGGGCTACGAGCAGTACTTC

j_gene: TRBJ1-5
d_gene: TRBD1
abundance: few
v_gene: TRBV6-6
CDR3aa: CASSYRDREQPQHF
CDR3nt: TGTGCCAGCAGTTACCGAGACAGGGAACAGCCCCAGCATTTT

j_gene: TRBJ2-5
d_gene: TRBD2
abundance: NA
v_gene: TRBV7-9
CDR3aa: CASSQGGSGGYQETQYF
CDR3nt: TGTGCCAGCAGCCAGGGGGGTAGCGGGGGCTACCAAGAGACCCAGTACTTC

j_gene: TRBJ2-7
d_gene: NA
abundance: NA
v_gene: TRBV27
CDR3aa: CASKGGSYEQYF
CDR3nt: TGTGCCAGCAAAGGCGGCTCCTACGAGCAGTACTTC

j_gene: TRBJ1-2
d_gene: NA
abundance: NA
v_gene: TRBV3-1/TRBV3-2
CDR3aa: CASSQGAGMYQGGYTF
CDR3nt: TGTGCCAGCAGCCAAGGAGCAGGGATGTACCAGGGTGGCTACACCTTC

j_gene: TRBJ1-4
d_gene: TRBD1
abundance: NA
v_gene: TRBV19
CDR3aa: CASRDRAGTNEKLFF
CDR3nt: TGTGCCAGTAGGGACAGGGCAGGCACTAATGAAAAACTGTTTTTT

j_gene: TRBJ1-1
d_gene: NA
abundance: NA
v_gene: TRBV19
CDR3aa: CASSIDHRTDFTEAFF
CDR3nt: TGTGCCAGTAGTATAGATCATAGGACAGATTTCACTGAAGCTTTCTTT

j_gene: TRBJ2-4
d_gene: NA
abundance: once
v_gene: TRBV23-1
CDR3aa: CASSQSGAGRGSKNIQYF
CDR3nt: TGCGCCAGCAGTCAATCTGGAGCGGGTAGAGGGTCCAAAAACATTCAGTACTTC

j_gene: TRBJ1-4
d_gene: TRBD1
abundance: NA
v_gene: TRBV18
CDR3aa: CASSPRDSTNEKLFF
CDR3nt: TGTGCCAGCTCACCTCGGGACAGCACGAATGAAAAACTGTTTTTT

j_gene: TRBJ2-5
d_gene: NA
abundance: NA
v_gene: TRBV19
CDR3aa: CASSMARGMIQTQYF
CDR3nt: TGTGCCAGTAGTATGGCCAGGGGAATGATCCAGACCCAGTACTTC

j_gene: TRBJ1-2
d_gene: NA
abundance: NA
v_gene: TRBV28
CDR3aa: CASSLLPSLYGYTF
CDR3nt: TGTGCCAGCAGTTTACTCCCCTCCCTCTATGGCTACACCTTC

j_gene: TRBJ1-6
d_gene: TRBD1
abundance: NA
v_gene: TRBV6-6
CDR3aa: CASSQNRGNSPLHF
CDR3nt: TGTGCCAGCAGCCAGAACAGGGGGAATTCACCCCTCCACTTT

j_gene: TRBJ2-5
d_gene: NA
abundance: NA
v_gene: TRBV6-5
CDR3aa: CASSYAYWYQETQYF
CDR3nt: TGTGCCAGCAGTTACGCCTATTGGTACCAAGAGACCCAGTACTTC

j_gene: TRBJ2-1
d_gene: NA
abundance: NA
v_gene: TRBV11-3
CDR3aa: CASSLTGRSYNEQFF
CDR3nt: TGTGCCAGCAGCTTAACAGGACGCTCCTACAATGAGCAGTTCTTC